This T cell receptor (beta chain) was observed in a study of blood T cell repertoires in COVID-19. Background on the study: PBMCs, B-cell-depleted T cells, or T cells provided the cDNA or gDNA that made up the material.

Per the study methods: Quantification of nucleated cells was approximated via reference gene primer amplification. The table came from immunoSEQ multiplex PCR; TCRdb's copy has only in-frame clones and leaves some out. The D gene and trimming were derived from the DNA, and the V and J assignments and clone size from that table. Of about 50,000 clones detected, around 86% appear once; the ten largest clones hold over 2%. The CDR3 length is 13 residues. Trimming left V 4 bases short and J 7 bases short, with 11 bases between. Germline loops: CDR1 SQVTM, CDR2 ANQGSEA. The V gene is TRBV29-1, the J gene TRBJ1-6, with unresolved D. Sequencing used peripheral blood. This TCR came from an older woman with acute or convalescent COVID-19. The CDR3 spells CSVASGVNSPLHF. For the CDR3, the DNA is TGCAGCGTTGCTTCCGGGGTAAATTCACCCCTCCACTTT.